These T cell receptor beta chains were read from a single sample in a study of blood T cell repertoires in COVID-19. Measured with immunoSEQ multiplex PCR; TCRdb has only the in-frame clones, and not every one. The repertoire holds approximately 330,000 clones, with 80% to 90% as singletons. Sequenced sample: peripheral blood. The origin of the receptors is a man aged 25 to 45 with COVID-19, enrolled during active disease. The CDR3 runs from the conserved cysteine through the conserved F or W. The D gene is left open where the match is weak. Rows may omit the clone size; those that give it use once, few, many or a size class.

D gene	V gene	J gene	clone size	CDR3 DNA	CDR3 protein
TRBD1	TRBV11-2	TRBJ1-2	.	TGTGCCAGCAGCTCGAGACAGGGGGCCTATGGCTACACCTTC	CASSSRQGAYGYTF
.	TRBV3-1/TRBV3-2	TRBJ1-5	.	TGTGCCAGCAGCCAAATGGGGGGAGTCAGCAATCAGCCCCAGCATTTT	CASSQMGGVSNQPQHF
.	TRBV5-4	TRBJ2-3	.	TGTGCCAGCAGCTTTGGGCGGAGACAGACAGATACGCAGTATTTT	CASSFGRRQTDTQYF
.	TRBV6-2/TRBV6-3	TRBJ1-1	once	TGTGCCAGCAGTTACTCGATGAGACAGCGAGCCTCGTCGAACACTGAAGCTTTCTTT	CASSYSMRQRASSNTEAFF
TRBD1	TRBV19	TRBJ1-2	once	TGTGCCAGTAGTATGGGACAGGGGCAGTACTATGGCTACACCTTC	CASSMGQGQYYGYTF
.	TRBV29-1	TRBJ2-7	.	TGCAGCGTGAGGCGCGGGTATAACGACGAGCAGTACTTC	CSVRRGYNDEQYF
TRBD1	TRBV12-5	TRBJ1-2	once	TGTGCTAGTAATAGACAGGGGGTACTCCTATTTGACCCTAACTATGGCTACACCTTC	CASNRQGVLLFDPNYGYTF
TRBD1	TRBV28	TRBJ1-6	.	TGTGCCAGCAGCTGGGGGACAGCGCTAAATTCACCCCTCCACTTT	CASSWGTALNSPLHF
.	TRBV2	TRBJ2-5	.	TGTGCCAGCAGTGTCTTTAGGGAAGAGGGGACCCAGTACTTC	CASSVFREEGTQYF
.	TRBV28	TRBJ2-3	.	TGTGCCAGTACAACAGGGACGTCAACAGATACGCAGTATTTT	CASTTGTSTDTQYF
.	TRBV10-3	TRBJ2-2	.	TGTGCCATCAAGAGTGCGGGGATCCTAACTAACACCGGGGAGCTGTTTTTT	CAIKSAGILTNTGELFF
TRBD2	TRBV4-2	TRBJ2-7	.	TGTGCCAGCAGCCAACCGACTAGCGGACTCTACGAGCAGTACTTC	CASSQPTSGLYEQYF
.	TRBV5-4	TRBJ2-7	.	TGTGCCAGCAGCTATCAGGGCAGCTACGAGCAGTACTTC	CASSYQGSYEQYF
TRBD1	TRBV4-1	TRBJ2-3	.	TGCGCCAGCAGCCAGAACTTGGGACAGGGGACGGCAGATACGCAGTATTTT	CASSQNLGQGTADTQYF
TRBD2	TRBV4-3	TRBJ2-3	.	TGCGCCAGCAGCTTTGGTCAAGCGGGAACCACAGATACGCAGTATTTT	CASSFGQAGTTDTQYF
.	TRBV6-2/TRBV6-3	TRBJ1-2	.	TGTGCCAGCAGTCACGACATTAACTATGGCTACACCTTC	CASSHDINYGYTF
.	TRBV19	TRBJ2-2	.	TGTGCCAGTAGTATAGATCCCCCAGGGATGGGGAACACCGGGGAGCTGTTTTTT	CASSIDPPGMGNTGELFF
TRBD1	TRBV12-3/TRBV12-4	TRBJ1-1	.	TGTGCCAGCAGTTTAGAAACAGGGGCAGCTTTCTTT	CASSLETGAAFF